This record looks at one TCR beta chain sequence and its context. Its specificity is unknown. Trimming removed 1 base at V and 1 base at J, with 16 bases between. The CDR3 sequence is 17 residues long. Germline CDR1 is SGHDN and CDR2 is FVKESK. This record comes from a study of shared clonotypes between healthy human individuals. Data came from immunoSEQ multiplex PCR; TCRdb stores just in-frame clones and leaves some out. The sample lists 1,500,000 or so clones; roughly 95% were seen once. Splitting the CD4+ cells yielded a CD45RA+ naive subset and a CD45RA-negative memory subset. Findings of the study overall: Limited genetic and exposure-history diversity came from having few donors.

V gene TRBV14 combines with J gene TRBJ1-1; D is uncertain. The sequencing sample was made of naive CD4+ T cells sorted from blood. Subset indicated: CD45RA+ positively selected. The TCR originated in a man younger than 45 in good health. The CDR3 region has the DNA TGTGCCAGCAGCCAAGGGCCAAGCACGGCGGAGAACACTGAAGCTTTCTTT. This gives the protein CASSQGPSTAENTEAFF.